The 5 T cell receptor beta chains in this list originate from one sample, sequenced in a study of shared clonotypes between healthy human individuals. Naivety among CD8 cells was defined by CD45RO negativity and positive CCR7 selection, thereby excluding terminally differentiated effector memory CD45RA+ cells. Clones were read by immunoSEQ multiplex PCR, and TCRdb kept only the in-frame ones, dropping some. This table has some 2.1 million clones, around 93% appearing once. Material for sequencing was naive CD8+ T cells from PBMCs. Receptors were obtained from a young man in good health. Some clones in this sample may be carry-over from other donors' samples.

This clone was detected once. V usage is TRBV5-6 and J usage is TRBJ2-1; D gene unclear. The CDR3 runs to 19 residues. Germline CDR1 and CDR2: SGHDT and YYEEEE. Trimming removed 3 bases from V and 6 bases from J, with 28 bases in between. This CDR3 is CASSSDLAGPHFRSNEQFF. CDR3 nucleotides: TGTGCCAGCAGCTCGGACCTTGCCGGACCCCACTTCCGAAGCAATGAGCAGTTCTTC.

The chain couples TRBV5-1 to TRBJ2-3, with D unresolved. The CDR3 extends over 16 amino acids. CDR1 is SGHRS and CDR2 is YFSETQ in the germline V gene. V lost 4 bases to trimming and J lost 0 bases, with 15 bases between them. CDR3 nucleotides: TGCGCCAGCAGCCCCCCCCACTACGGGAGCACAGATACGCAGTATTTT. Encoded protein: CASSPPHYGSTDTQYF.

V and J are TRBV5-1 and TRBJ2-7; D is perhaps TRBD2 (6 bases). Trimming cost V 2 bases and J 3 bases, with 9 bases left between them. CDR3 length equals 13 residues. Germline CDR1 reads SGHRS; CDR2 reads YFSETQ. The DNA for the CDR3 is TGCGCCAGCAGCTTCGGGGGATACTACGAGCAGTACTTC. This encodes CASSFGGYYEQYF. The full variable domain, its missing parts supplied by reference TRBV5-1 and TRBJ2-7, is KAGVTQTPRYLIKTRGQQVTLSCSPISGHRSVSWYQQTPGQGLQFLFEYFSETQRNKGNFPGRFSGRQFSNSRSEMNVSTLELGDSALYLCASSFGGYYEQYFGPGTRLTVT.

The V call is TRBV19, the J call TRBJ1-1; possible D gene TRBD1, 5 bases. Germline loops: CDR1 LNHDA, CDR2 SQIVND (reference sequence). The CDR3 consists of 14 residues. Between the trimmed V and J ends, which lost 5 bases and 0 bases, there was a span of 10 bases. The CDR3 loop reads CASSQGSLNTEAFF. The CDR3 DNA follows: TGTGCCAGTAGTCAGGGCAGTTTGAACACTGAAGCTTTCTTT.

The genes are TRBV30 and TRBJ1-2; D is undetermined. Germline V gives CDR1 GTSNPN, CDR2 SVGIG (reference sequence). V lost 0 bases and J 3 bases, leaving 11 bases between the germline ends. The CDR3 loop spans 14 amino acids. CDR3 sequence: CAWSVWEGDYGYTF. In nucleotides, the CDR3 is TGTGCCTGGAGTGTATGGGAGGGAGACTATGGCTACACCTTC.